This T cell receptor beta chain was found in a study of blood T cells in healthy people across ages. Combining a sample-barcoded 5' primer with a J-beta primer mix, a second PCR ran for roughly 6 to 12 cycles. TCRdb re-analysed the 5' RACE reads in MiXCR, keeping a single row per CDR3 protein. The data show approximately 730,000 distinct CDR3 sequences, roughly 50% seen once. This clonotype came up a few times. Its antigen is undetermined. This CDR3 spans 15 amino acids. The V segment lost 6 bases and the J segment 4 bases; nucleotides outside the gene matches: 8. In germline, CDR1 is MGHDK, CDR2 SYGVNS. Notes on the study in general: Aged donors had fewer naive CD4+ cells and lower diversity than long-lived donors.

The specimen sequenced was blood. The TCR comes from a man at least 80 years old in good health. The chain joins TRBV25-1 to TRBJ1-2, with TRBD1 identical over 10 bases. CDR3 in amino acids: CASSATGGRPYGYTF. CDR3 DNA: TGTGCCAGCAGCGCGACAGGGGGCAGACCCTATGGCTACACCTTC.